The text below deals with one T cell receptor beta chain. As yet, its antigen is unknown. Germline CDR1 reads SGHTA; CDR2 reads FQGNSA. CDR3 length equals 17 residues. V was pared by 4 bases and J by 1 base, with 20 bases between. These data come from a study of radiotherapy plus CTLA-4 blockade in lung cancer. On the study more broadly: There were objective responses in 15% to 20% of patients, and around 31% had disease control. The study, taken as a whole, reports: An expansion of tumor-derived TCR clones occurred in blood after radiotherapy plus ipilimumab. Alongside interferon-beta, early blood T cell clone dynamics were reportedly the best predictor of response.

The assay was immunoSEQ multiplex PCR, and TCRdb's table has in-frame clones only and misses some. The table has 65,000 to 95,000 clones, around nine tenths seen once. Enrolled patients, whose metastatic non-small-cell lung cancer was chemo-refractory, received focal radiation plus CTLA-4 blockade with ipilimumab. This sequence joins TRBV7-2 and TRBJ2-7, with D tentatively TRBD1 (6 bases). This sequence originates from a human donor with non-small cell lung cancer who had stable disease on radiotherapy plus ipilimumab. The material sequenced was peripheral blood, taken from a patient treated with radiotherapy plus ipilimumab. CDR3 amino acids: CASSSGQFRSWSYEQYF. CDR3 DNA: TGTGCCAGCAGCTCCGGACAGTTCCGTAGTTGGTCCTACGAGCAGTACTTC.